This T cell receptor (beta chain) emerged from a study of radiation and T cells in renal cell carcinoma. Across the whole study: Nephrectomy followed 15 Gy stereotactic body radiation by 4 weeks. Study-wide findings and caveats: From baseline, blood top tumor clonotypes peaked at 2 weeks post-radiation. Without pretreatment biopsies, baseline tumor clonotype presence was undetermined.

Stated time point: baseline pretreatment blood. The treatment was: 15 Gy SBRT to primary tumor, nephrectomy 4 weeks later. Clear cell pathology was present in this patient's renal cell carcinoma. Remarks on this clone: Its specificity is not known.

The V gene end was trimmed by 2 bases and the J gene end by 6 bases; junction bases not matched to a gene: 7. This CDR3 has 15 amino acids. Germline V gives CDR1 MNHEY, CDR2 SVGAGI. Profiling relied on immunoSEQ multiplex PCR, and the TCRdb table lists in-frame clones only, not all of them. The sample includes over 120,000 clones, approximately 91% of them seen just once. The rearrangement uses TRBV6-5 and TRBJ2-1, with 7 nucleotides matching TRBD2. The TCR originated in a woman in her forties or fifties with renal cell carcinoma. The specimen comprised blood, sampled from a patient whose treatment included radiotherapy and nephrectomy. The CDR3 region has the DNA TGTGCCAGCAGTTACGGCCTAGCGGCGGTCAATGAGCAGTTCTTC. This translates into CASSYGLAAVNEQFF.